This T cell receptor beta chain was sequenced for a study of blood T cell repertoires in COVID-19 (TCRdb year 2020). About the investigation overall: Samples from collaborators originated in the United States, Italy and Spain and spanned both the acute and convalescent phases of COVID-19. Nearly every sample came with metadata listing a de-identified subject ID, COVID-19 status, age in years and sex. Where available, HLA class I and class II types were obtained from metadata supplied by the sample provider rather than from assay-based typing. The material from the prospective study consisted of cDNA or gDNA derived from T cells, B-cell-depleted T cells, or PBMCs. The repertoires were released in a freely available public database meant as a resource for research on the immune response to SARS-CoV-2. Samples were obtained from the ongoing ImmuneRACE study (first 160 participants) and from 950 to 1,500 subjects provided by 6 global collaborators. The dataset comprised deeply sampled blood TCRbeta repertoires from subjects exposed to, actively infected with, or recovered from COVID-19. What the research found in general, with its limitations: The amount of clinical and demographic metadata varied by source and participant and was provided uncurated.

The collaborating institutions used their own protocols to collect whole blood in K2EDTA tubes. For TCRbeta analysis, collaborators shipped samples in one of three forms: frozen whole blood, isolated PBMCs, or DNA extracted from either of those sample types. CDR1 SGHTA and CDR2 FQGNSA are derived from the germline V gene. Trimming removed 1 base from V and 3 bases from J; the gene matches leave 0 bases unexplained. Its CDR3 holds 15 amino acids, cysteine through phenylalanine. Left in the record is the CDR3 DNA by itself, 45 bases read in frame from the first base. The immunoSEQ Assay, a bias-controlled multiplex PCR, was used to amplify TCRbeta CDR3 regions from genomic DNA. Regarding the original processing steps: Nucleated cell counts per sample were estimated from amplification of reference gene primers within the assay. To quantify the absolute abundance of each unique TCRbeta CDR3 rearrangement, sequence reads were collapsed and filtered. For each sample, productive Simpson clonality was calculated as the square root of Simpson's diversity index across productive rearrangements. TCRdb provides this immuneACCESS table in a form limited to in-frame rearrangements. Some clones are lacking; in checked studies, under half of them reflect an unresolved V gene, and why the rest are absent is not known. V, J and clone size are those of that table, while D and trimming were read from the DNA. Within this sample are 120,000 to 150,000 clones, with around three quarters of them counted one time only. Clones ranked in the top ten supply around 4% of the sample.

As concerns this clone: Its antigen is unknown. Nothing much larger sits one base from this clone, and base qualities are not available.

This clonotype was obtained from a man in his sixties with acute or convalescent COVID-19. This chain joins TRBV7-2 to TRBJ2-3, and TRBD2 matches 11 of the central bases. The sample comprised peripheral blood. CDR3 reads: CASSLGTSGTDTQYF. In nucleotide form, the sequence is TGTGCCAGCAGCTTAGGGACTAGCGGGACAGATACGCAGTATTTT.